The 15 T cell receptor beta chains given below trace back to one sample, sequenced in a study of blood T cell repertoires in COVID-19. Only in-frame clones appear in the TCRdb table, and some are missing; sequencing was by immunoSEQ multiplex PCR. The table has about 270,000 clones, 85% seen once; the top ten hold around 4%. Sequencing used peripheral blood. These receptors were taken from a woman aged 45 to 65 with active or convalescent COVID-19.

The chain recombines TRBV6-4 with TRBJ2-7; TRBD2 matches at 7 bases. This CDR3 region has 15 residues. The germline V gene encodes CDR1 MRHNA and CDR2 SNTAGT. V gave up 3 bases and J gave up 3 bases; unmatched junction bases: 8. CDR3 sequence reads: CASSEQPGGGYEQYF. The CDR3 bases are TGTGCCAGCAGTGAGCAGCCGGGGGGAGGCTACGAGCAGTACTTC.

This clone came up once. This chain links TRBV11-2 with TRBJ2-7, with a possible D match to TRBD2 (5 bases). CDR3 length equals 14 residues. Trimming took off 1 base at V and 6 bases at J, with 13 bases between the two ends. The germline V gene encodes CDR1 SGHAT and CDR2 FQNNGV. The CDR3 region is CASSLVFGNSEQYF. The DNA for the CDR3 is TGTGCCAGCAGCTTAGTCTTCGGGAATTCCGAGCAGTACTTC.

CDR3 nucleotides: TGTGCCAGCAGCCCACCGGGTCGGGGAGGGCTTAACTATGGCTACACCTTC. It is translated as CASSPPGRGGLNYGYTF. The V and J genes are TRBV3-1 (or the pseudogene TRBV3-2) and TRBJ1-2; D is uncertain. The V end was cut by 4 bases, the J end by 1 base, with 19 bases between. This CDR3 contains 17 residues. Germline-derived CDR1 and CDR2 are LGHDT and YNNKEL (reference sequence).

V gene TRBV6-1 combines with J gene TRBJ1-5; D is ambiguous. V lost 1 base, J lost 7 bases, and 23 bases lay in between. The CDR3 is 18 residues long. The germline CDR1 and CDR2 sequences are MNHNS and SASEGT. For the CDR3, the DNA is TGTGCCAGCAGTGAAGACCAGGCGAACGCCTTTCTACGACAGCCCCAGCATTTT. Translation gives CASSEDQANAFLRQPQHF.

This clone was picked up one time. The chain joins TRBV5-1 to TRBJ2-3; 11 nucleotides match TRBD2. J gave up 2 bases and V 4 bases, and 6 bases lay outside the gene matches. Germline V gene data show CDR1 as SGHRS and CDR2 as YFSETQ. CDR3 length equals 16 residues. As DNA, the CDR3 is TGCGCCAGCAGCGTTGGGACTAGCGGTGTCACAGATACGCAGTATTTT. Translation: CASSVGTSGVTDTQYF.

The chain couples TRBV6-4 to TRBJ2-3; tentative D call: TRBD2 (6 bases). V was clipped by 4 bases and J by 0 bases, with 11 bases between them. Looked up from germline, CDR1 is MRHNA and CDR2 is SNTAGT. This CDR3 has 15 residues. CDR3 sequence: CASSVAATSTDTQYF. CDR3 nucleotide sequence: TGTGCCAGCAGTGTAGCGGCCACGAGCACAGATACGCAGTATTTT.

V is TRBV2 and J is TRBJ1-5; D is undetermined. The CDR3 contains 15 residues. V lost 0 bases to trimming and J lost 5 bases, with 11 bases between them. Germline loops: CDR1 SNHLY, CDR2 FYNNEI. CDR3 bases: TGTGCCAGCAGTGAAGCACCGAGAACCTATCAGCCCCAGCATTTT. Protein: CASSEAPRTYQPQHF.

The CDR3 sequence: CASSPQGQPGYTF. The CDR3 coding sequence is TGTGCCAGCTCACCCCAGGGACAGCCTGGCTACACCTTC. This chain connects TRBV18 to TRBJ1-2; 7 bases are a match to TRBD1. Germline-derived CDR1 and CDR2 are KGHSH and LQKENI. This CDR3 is 13 amino acids long. After removal of 3 bases from V and 7 bases from J, the junction contained 5 bases not matched to a gene.

The gene calls are TRBV5-4 and TRBJ1-2; D is possibly TRBD1 (6 bases). V was cut by 0 bases and J by 5 bases, with 14 bases left in between. This CDR3 spans 15 amino acids. Germline values: CDR1 SGHNT, CDR2 YYREEE (reference sequence). The CDR3 sequence: CASSLGGGGVYGYTF. CDR3 in DNA: TGTGCCAGCAGCTTGGGGGGAGGGGGTGTATATGGCTACACCTTC.

This clone was seen a few times. The chain has TRBV5-6 and TRBJ2-6, with D unclear. Germline V lookup: CDR1 SGHDT, CDR2 YYEEEE. The CDR3 extends over 15 amino acids. V shed 2 bases and J shed 2 bases, with 8 bases lying between them. The CDR3 DNA is TGTGCCAGCAGCTTCGACACCCCTGGGGCCAACGTCCTGACTTTC. It codes for CASSFDTPGANVLTF.

This chain joins TRBV7-8 and TRBJ2-1; no firm D call. The CDR3 consists of 14 residues. With 4 bases removed from V and 0 bases from J, the gap between germline ends came to 7 bases. Per germline, CDR1 SGHVS and CDR2 FQNEAQ. CDR3 nucleotide sequence: TGTGCCAGCAGCTCCTCTAGCTCCTACAATGAGCAGTTCTTC. Protein sequence: CASSSSSSYNEQFF.

The V call is TRBV2, the J call TRBJ2-5; possibly TRBD2 for D (6 bases). Germline V gene sequence: CDR1 SNHLY, CDR2 FYNNEI. The CDR3 is made up of 17 amino acids. V was trimmed by 3 bases and J by 5 bases, leaving 22 bases between them. CDR3 sequence (DNA): TGTGCCAGCAGTGAGAAGTCACGTGGGGGGTTCGGGGAGACCCAGTACTTC. Amino acids: CASSEKSRGGFGETQYF.

The chain recombines TRBV6-5 with TRBJ1-5, with D unresolved. V gave up 8 bases and J gave up 7 bases, with 18 bases separating them. Germline V gene sequence: CDR1 MNHEY, CDR2 SVGAGI. There are 14 residues in the CDR3. CDR3 residues: CASLPREEYQPQHF. CDR3 coding DNA: TGTGCCAGCCTCCCCCGGGAGGAGTACCAGCCCCAGCATTTT.

This clone occurred a few times. The chain combines TRBV2 with TRBJ1-2; perhaps TRBD1 as D (6 bases). CDR3 length: 14 residues. In germline, CDR1 is SNHLY, CDR2 FYNNEI. Between the trimmed V and J ends, which lost 6 bases and 6 bases, there was a span of 17 bases. The CDR3 here is CASSSGWGQHGYTF. CDR3 coding DNA: TGTGCCAGCAGCAGTGGATGGGGGCAGCATGGCTACACCTTC.

This clone was seen a few times. The chain combines TRBV2 with TRBJ2-1; maybe TRBD1 (6 bases). The V gene's germline CDR1 is SNHLY and CDR2 FYNNEI. V lost 1 base to trimming and J lost 6 bases, with 16 bases between them. This CDR3 region has 16 residues. Written as DNA, the CDR3 is TGTGCCAGCAGTGAAGTTGGGGCAGGGGCCCTCAATGAGCAGTTCTTC. Protein product: CASSEVGAGALNEQFF.